This T cell receptor beta chain was sequenced in a study of OX40 agonist ivuxolimab in advanced cancers. Data came from immunoSEQ multiplex PCR; TCRdb stores just in-frame clones and leaves some out. The table includes about 27,000 clones, 85% to 90% detected once. CDR3 length: 14 amino acids. V was shortened by 8 bases and J by 1 base, with 11 bases between the two germline ends. CDR1 and CDR2 from the germline V gene are LNHDA and SQIVND (reference sequence). The chain recombines TRBV19 with TRBJ2-2, with D possibly matching TRBD2 (6 bases). The receptor was derived from an adult with an advanced solid tumor such as melanoma, head and neck, liver or kidney cancer. The source material was CD4+ or CD8+ T cells sorted from blood, sampled in a trial of the OX40 agonist ivuxolimab. The CDR3 region is CASCNGGNTGELFF. Here the CDR3 DNA reads TGTGCCAGTTGCAACGGGGGGAACACCGGGGAGCTGTTTTTT.